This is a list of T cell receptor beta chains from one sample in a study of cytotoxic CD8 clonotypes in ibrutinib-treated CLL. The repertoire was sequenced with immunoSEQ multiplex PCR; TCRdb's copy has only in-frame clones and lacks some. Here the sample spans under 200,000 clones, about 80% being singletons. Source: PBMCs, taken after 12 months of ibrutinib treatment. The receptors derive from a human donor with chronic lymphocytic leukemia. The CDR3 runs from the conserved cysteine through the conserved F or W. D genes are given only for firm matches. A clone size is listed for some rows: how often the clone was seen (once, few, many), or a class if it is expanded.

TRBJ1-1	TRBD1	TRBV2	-	CASQDRAVWWWANTEAFF	TGTGCCAGCCAAGACAGGGCAGTTTGGTGGTGGGCGAACACTGAAGCTTTCTTT
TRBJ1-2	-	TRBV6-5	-	CASSPAGVNYGYTF	TGTGCCAGCAGTCCAGCGGGGGTTAACTATGGCTACACCTTC
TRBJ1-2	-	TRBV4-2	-	CASSQDRLAGKRPNYGYTF	TGTGCCAGCAGCCAAGATAGATTGGCAGGGAAGAGGCCTAACTATGGCTACACCTTC
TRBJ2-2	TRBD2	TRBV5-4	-	CASSSAGSRTGELFF	TGTGCCAGCAGCTCAGCGGGGTCTAGGACCGGGGAGCTGTTTTTT
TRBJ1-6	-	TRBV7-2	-	CASSLGRAASPLHF	TGTGCCAGCAGCTTAGGCAGGGCGGCATCACCCCTCCACTTT
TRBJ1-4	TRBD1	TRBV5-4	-	CASSSGGADEKLFF	TGTGCCAGCAGCTCAGGGGGCGCGGATGAAAAACTGTTTTTT
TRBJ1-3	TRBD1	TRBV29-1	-	CSAVTGGSSGNTIYF	TGCAGCGCAGTGACAGGGGGAAGCTCTGGAAACACCATATATTTT
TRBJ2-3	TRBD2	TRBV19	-	CASSLAGAPDTQYF	TGTGCCAGTAGCCTAGCGGGAGCCCCAGATACGCAGTATTTT
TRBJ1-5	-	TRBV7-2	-	CASSFRVMEPQHF	TGTGCCAGCAGCTTCAGGGTAATGGAGCCCCAGCATTTT
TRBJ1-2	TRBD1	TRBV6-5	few	CASSYPRGRGRGYTF	TGTGCCAGCAGTTACCCGCGGGGAAGGGGGCGAGGCTACACCTTC
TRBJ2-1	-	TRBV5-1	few	CASSSDSYNEQFF	TGCGCCAGCAGCTCCGACAGCTACAATGAGCAGTTCTTC
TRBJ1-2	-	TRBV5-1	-	CASSSSGDGINYGYTF	TGCGCCAGCAGCTCATCCGGGGACGGCATTAACTATGGCTACACCTTC
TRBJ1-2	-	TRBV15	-	CATSRDLAGYGYTF	TGTGCCACCAGCAGAGATCTTGCAGGCTATGGCTACACCTTC
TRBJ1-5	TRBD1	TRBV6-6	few	CASSFGQGGGNQPQHF	TGTGCCAGCAGTTTCGGACAGGGCGGTGGCAATCAGCCCCAGCATTTT
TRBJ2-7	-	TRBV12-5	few	CASGLDRASYEQYF	TGTGCTAGTGGTTTGGACAGGGCCTCCTACGAGCAGTACTTC
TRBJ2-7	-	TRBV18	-	CASSPSSYEQYF	TGTGCCAGCTCACCATCAAGCTACGAGCAGTACTTC
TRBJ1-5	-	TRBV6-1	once	CASSEEGNQPQHF	TGTGCCAGCAGTGAAGAGGGCAATCAGCCCCAGCATTTT
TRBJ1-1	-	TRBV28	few	CASSLIPGGRGAFF	TGTGCCAGCAGTTTAATCCCCGGGGGTCGAGGCGCTTTCTTT
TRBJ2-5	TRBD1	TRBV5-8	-	CASSFGSGQGAKETQYF	TGTGCCAGCAGCTTCGGTTCTGGACAGGGGGCAAAAGAGACCCAGTACTTC
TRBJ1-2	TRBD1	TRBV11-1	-	CASSSGDRGRGYTF	TGTGCCAGCAGCTCCGGGGACAGGGGGCGCGGCTACACCTTC
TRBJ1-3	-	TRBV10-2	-	CASSDPYGAAGNTIYF	TGCGCCAGCAGTGACCCCTACGGAGCCGCTGGAAACACCATATATTTT
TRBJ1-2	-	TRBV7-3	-	CASSETDSPRYGYTF	TGTGCCAGCAGCGAGACGGACAGCCCTCGCTATGGCTACACCTTC
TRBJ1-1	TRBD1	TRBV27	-	CASSLRQGPAFF	TGTGCCAGCAGTCTCAGACAGGGTCCAGCTTTCTTT
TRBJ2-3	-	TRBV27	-	CASSLYGGLQYF	TGTGCCAGCAGTTTATATGGGGGCTTACAGTATTTT